Sequencing of this T cell receptor beta chain was carried out in a study of blood T cell repertoires in COVID-19. Across the study: The cDNA or gDNA used as material had been derived from T cells, B-cell-depleted T cells, or PBMCs.

As originally analysed: Reference gene primer amplification gave nucleated cell count estimates. Clones were read by immunoSEQ multiplex PCR, and TCRdb kept only the in-frame ones, dropping some. The V and J calls and clone size come from that table; D and trimming were worked out from the DNA. The sample yields roughly 180,000 clones, around 83% seen once. The germline V gene has CDR1 SGHTA and CDR2 FQGNSA. The CDR3 is 14 amino acids. Trimming at V came to 6 bases and at J to 4 bases, leaving 8 bases not matched to a gene. The material sequenced was peripheral blood. The J gene is TRBJ2-5, the V gene TRBV7-2, with TRBD2 matching over 7 bases. The TCR comes from a woman in her fifties or sixties with COVID-19, enrolled during active disease. The CDR3 sequence is CASSAGVAGETQYF. The CDR3 DNA is TGTGCCAGCAGTGCGGGGGTCGCGGGAGAGACCCAGTACTTC.